The T cell receptor (beta chain) described here comes from a study of CD8 T cells in Susac syndrome. The wider study: Sequenced Susac syndrome patients included 5 or 6 with clinically active disease and 8 or 9 in remission.

Study-wide findings and caveats: In Susac patients, clonal expansion was not detected in CD4+ cells.

A quantity of roughly 0.5 to 1 ug RNA underwent reverse transcription using random hexamers. TCR beta CDR3 was amplified by immunoSEQ multiplex PCR. This amplification extended across 54 Vbeta and 13 Jbeta segments. TCRdb re-derived calls from the immunoSEQ multiplex PCR reads in MiXCR, one entry per CDR3 protein. The table has 110,000 to 150,000 distinct CDR3 sequences, 90% to 97% seen once. Trimming took 2 bases from V and 4 from J, leaving 12 bases between them. This CDR3 is built from 15 residues. Germline lookup yields CDR1 LGHDT and CDR2 YNNKEL (reference sequence). Details on this clonotype: As yet, its antigen is unknown.

Definite or probable Susac syndrome was diagnosed using recently defined diagnostic criteria. J is TRBJ1-5 and V is TRBV3-1; D gene ambiguous. Sequenced input: CD4+ T cells from PBMCs. The source is a human donor with Susac syndrome. DNA for the CDR3: TGTGCCAGCAGCCAATCTGTAAACCAGAATCAGCCCCAGCATTTT. This sequence encodes CASSQSVNQNQPQHF.